This TCR beta chain was documented in a study of T cell changes during pregnancy in multiple sclerosis. Trimming removed 7 bases from V and 5 bases from J; junction bases left unmatched: 1. The CDR3 is made up of 11 amino acids. CDR1 and CDR2 (germline): SNHLY, FYNNEI. TCRdb keeps only in-frame clones here, not all; method: immunoSEQ multiplex PCR. The data contain tens of thousands of clones, approximately 93% of them seen just once; the ten biggest clones take up roughly 0.5%. The sample in question was CD4+ T cells from peripheral blood mononuclear cells, obtained in the first trimester of pregnancy. V gene TRBV2 combines with J gene TRBJ2-5; 7 positions agree with TRBD2. This clonotype was sampled from a female donor with multiple sclerosis, enrolled in a pregnancy study. CDR3 loop: CASNGRETQYF. CDR3 DNA: TGTGCCAGCAACGGGAGGGAGACCCAGTACTTC.